These 16 T cell receptor beta chains share one sample of origin, sequenced in a study of identical twins. Each CDR3 protein gets one entry after TCRdb re-called the 5' RACE reads with MiXCR. The sample lists roughly 1.6 million distinct CDR3 sequences, less than 40% occurring once. Sequenced material: cord blood. The source of these receptors is a newborn girl in good health.

The sample holds a few counts of this clonotype. The chain links TRBV18 to TRBJ2-3; 12 positions agree with TRBD2. The CDR3 length is 18 residues. Germline-derived CDR1 and CDR2 are KGHSH and LQKENI. Germline trimming cut 6 bases from V and 3 bases from J; bases unmatched to any gene: 13. CDR3 DNA: TGTGCCAGCTCCCCTACTAGCGGGAGGCCGCTAGAGACAGATACGCAGTATTTT. This gives the protein CASSPTSGRPLETDTQYF.

The V call is TRBV28, the J call TRBJ2-5; TRBD1 is a possible D gene (5 bases). Germline-derived CDR1 and CDR2 are MDHEN and SYDVKM. Trimming stripped 2 bases from V and 6 bases from J, with 10 bases between. The CDR3 covers 13 residues. DNA of the CDR3: TGTGCCAGCAGTTTAGCCAGGGTACAGACCCAGTACTTC. It yields the protein CASSLARVQTQYF.

V and J are TRBV6-5 and TRBJ1-5; D may be TRBD1 (6 bases). This CDR3 has 14 amino acids. V lost 0 bases, J lost 7 bases, and 10 bases lay in between. Germline CDR1 reads MNHEY; CDR2 reads SVGAGI. Here the CDR3 reads CASSYSPGEQPQHF. The CDR3 DNA is TGTGCCAGCAGTTACTCGCCAGGGGAACAGCCCCAGCATTTT.

The V gene is TRBV11-3, the J gene TRBJ2-1; D unclear. Per germline, CDR1 SGHNT and CDR2 YENEEA. The CDR3 has 14 residues. Between the trimmed V and J ends, which lost 0 bases and 6 bases, there was a span of 9 bases. The chain's CDR3 is CASSLDSSINEQFF. The CDR3 DNA sequence: TGTGCCAGCAGCTTAGATAGCTCCATCAATGAGCAGTTCTTC. The full variable domain, with the rest looked up from reference TRBV11-3 and TRBJ2-1, is EAGVVQSPRYKIIEKKQPVAFWCNPISGHNTLYWYLQNLGQGPELLIRYENEEAVDDSQLPKDRFSAERLKGVDSTLKIQPAELGDSAVYLCASSLDSSINEQFFGPGTRLTVL.

This clonotype has more than one count but fewer than ten. The rearrangement links TRBV20-1 to TRBJ1-2; D not certain. Germline V gene lookup returns CDR1 DFQATT and CDR2 SNEGSKA (reference sequence). The CDR3 has 14 amino acids. Trimming pared 1 base from V and 8 bases from J, leaving 17 bases between. CDR3 in DNA: TGCAGTGCTAGAGCACGTCGGTTACTTAGAGGCTACACCTTC. Encoded protein: CSARARRLLRGYTF.

In the case of this clonotype: Compared with germline, one end of the junction differs, possibly owing to a read error. The rearrangement links TRBV7-7 to TRBJ2-2, with D possibly TRBD2 on 5 matching bases. Germline V gene lookup returns CDR1 SSHAT and CDR2 FNYEAQ (reference sequence). This CDR3 spans 18 amino acids. In nucleotides, the CDR3 is TGTGCTAGCAGCTCAGGCGAGCGTGAAATCGGGGACACCGGGGAGCTGTTTTTT. Translation gives CASSSGEREIGDTGELFF.

The gene calls are TRBV5-1 and TRBJ2-3, with a weak D call TRBD1 (6 bases). CDR3 size: 17 residues. Germline V lookup: CDR1 SGHRS, CDR2 YFSETQ. Trimming took off 3 bases at V and 2 bases at J, with 19 bases between the two ends. CDR3: CASSSMSGTPSTDTQYF. The DNA for the CDR3 is TGCGCCAGCAGCTCTATGTCCGGGACACCATCCACAGATACGCAGTATTTT.

Only a few counts were recorded for this clonotype. The chain is built from TRBV24-1 and TRBJ1-2; D might be TRBD1 (6 bases). The germline V and J ends were trimmed by 2 bases and 6 bases, with 6 bases remaining between them. The V gene's germline CDR1 is KGHDR and CDR2 SFDVKD. This CDR3 region has 12 residues. The CDR3 loop reads CATSDWTDGYTF. In nucleotides, the CDR3 is TGTGCCACCAGTGATTGGACAGATGGCTACACCTTC.

In this sample, this clonotype turned up a few times. One junction end disagrees with the germline gene, perhaps due to a read error. The chain is built from TRBV5-6 and TRBJ1-3; D possibly corresponds to TRBD1 (5 bases). Looked up from germline, CDR1 is SGHDT and CDR2 is YYEEEE. This CDR3 comprises 17 residues. CDR3 nucleotides: TGTGCCAGCAGCTCCGGGACCCTGGGAGGGACTGGAAGCACCATATATTTT. Translation gives CASSSGTLGGTGSTIYF.

This clonotype turned up a few times. A read error is possible here, since a much larger clone lies one base away. This rearrangement joins TRBV5-1 to TRBJ2-7, with TRBD2 identical over 8 bases. Germline CDR1 SGHRS, CDR2 YFSETQ. V dropped 2 bases and J dropped 2; count of bases not matched to a gene: 3. This CDR3 contains 14 residues. CDR3 amino acids: CASSFSGVAYEQYF. CDR3 DNA sequence: TGCGCCAGCAGCTTTAGCGGGGTGGCCTACGAGCAGTACTTC.

V and J are TRBV5-6 and TRBJ2-1, with TRBD1 as a possible D gene (6 bases). Trimming left V 0 bases short and J 4 bases short, with 17 bases between. The CDR3 sequence is 17 residues long. Germline V gene lookup returns CDR1 SGHDT and CDR2 YYEEEE. In DNA, the CDR3 is TGTGCCAGCAGCTTGGGTGCTGGACAGTCTATATACAATGAGCAGTTCTTC. Its protein is CASSLGAGQSIYNEQFF. Supplemented by reference TRBV5-6 and TRBJ2-1, the full variable domain reads DAGVTQSPTHLIKTRGQQVTLRCSPKSGHDTVSWYQQALGQGPQFIFQYYEEEERQRGNFPDRFSGHQFPNYSSELNVNALLLGDSALYLCASSLGAGQSIYNEQFFGPGTRLTVL.

The chain combines TRBV20-1 with TRBJ1-4, with D unclear. Germline V lookup: CDR1 DFQATT, CDR2 SNEGSKA (reference sequence). The CDR3 contains 14 residues. With 3 bases removed from V and 1 base from J, the gap between germline ends came to 9 bases. CDR3 residues: CSASLGVTNEKLFF. For the CDR3, the DNA is TGCAGTGCTAGCTTGGGAGTAACTAATGAAAAACTGTTTTTT.

This clonotype was counted between two and nine times. The rearrangement joins TRBV2 to TRBJ2-5, with D perhaps TRBD2 (5 bases). The J call is uncertain, as TRBJ2-7 better fits the DNA end. The CDR3 has 12 amino acids. In germline, CDR1 is SNHLY, CDR2 FYNNEI. The CDR3 sequence: CASTRTGLEQYF. The CDR3 coding sequence is TGTGCCAGCACCCGGACTGGGCTCGAGCAGTACTTC.

V usage is TRBV7-8 and J usage is TRBJ2-1, with TRBD2 matching over 7 bases. CDR1 and CDR2 (germline): SGHVS, FQNEAQ. The CDR3 runs 15 residues. J was trimmed by 2 bases and V by 6 bases; bases with no gene match: 7. This chain's CDR3 is CASSPGTNTYNEQFF. CDR3 bases: TGTGCCAGCAGTCCCGGGACTAACACCTACAATGAGCAGTTCTTC.

The rearrangement links TRBV14 to TRBJ2-4; perhaps TRBD1 as D (5 bases). The DNA end is a closer match to TRBJ2-7, so the J assignment may be wrong. The CDR3 sequence is 17 residues long. Germline CDR1 and CDR2: SGHDN and FVKESK. The CDR3 sequence is CASSQLSTGSFQYEQYF. The DNA for the CDR3 is TGTGCCAGCAGCCAATTGAGTACAGGAAGCTTTCAGTACGAGCAGTACTTC.

This clonotype has a count of ten or more. The chain has TRBV6-5 and TRBJ2-1, with 9 bases lining up with TRBD2. CDR3 size: 18 residues. Looked up from germline, CDR1 is MNHEY and CDR2 is SVGAGI. Trimming at V came to 0 bases and at J to 4 bases, leaving 10 bases not matched to a gene. Written as DNA, the CDR3 is TGTGCCAGCAGTTACTCGATTGGCGGGAGGGTCGTTTACAATGAGCAGTTCTTC. Residues: CASSYSIGGRVVYNEQFF.